Shown below are 21 T cell receptor beta chains from a single sample sequenced in a study of cytomegalovirus exposure and HLA in healthy donors. The study ran its PCR with 60 Vbeta and 13 Jbeta primers. The repertoire was sequenced with immunoSEQ multiplex PCR; TCRdb's copy has only in-frame clones and lacks some. The sample yields 150,000 or so clones, 65% to 80% seen once. The sequenced sample was PBMCs. The source is a man aged 40-49 years in good health and CMV-seropositive.

A single count supports this clone. One end of the junction fails to match germline, which may point to a read error. This CDR3 is also generated by other DNA sequences in the sample. The V and J genes are TRBV9 and TRBJ1-1; 7 bases are a match to TRBD1. The CDR3 loop spans 16 amino acids. Germline CDR1 SGDLS, CDR2 YYNGEE. The CDR3 nucleotides read TGTGCCAGCAGCCCTTGGACAGGTCCCGTGAATACTGAAGCTTTCTTT. It translates to CASSPWTGPVNTEAFF.

The chain has TRBV4-1 and TRBJ2-7; weak D call: TRBD1 (5 bases). Germline V gene sequence: CDR1 MGHRA, CDR2 YSYEKL. The V end was cut by 1 base, the J end by 0 bases, with 10 bases between. This CDR3 is 15 amino acids long. The CDR3 here is CASSQGRASSYEQYF. CDR3 coding DNA: TGCGCCAGCAGCCAAGGCAGGGCGAGCTCCTACGAGCAGTACTTC.

The genes are TRBV7-7 and TRBJ2-6; D perhaps matches TRBD2 (6 bases). The CDR3 totals 16 residues. Germline V gene lookup returns CDR1 SSHAT and CDR2 FNYEAQ (reference sequence). V was pared by 5 bases and J by 0 bases, with 11 bases between. CDR3 sequence (DNA): TGTGCCAGCAGCCCCGGGCGGGGCTCTGGGGCCAACGTCCTGACTTTC. Amino acid sequence: CASSPGRGSGANVLTF.

The chain has TRBV9 and TRBJ2-5; 10 positions agree with TRBD2. The J call is uncertain, as TRBJ2-7 better fits the DNA end. The length of the CDR3 is 16 residues. From germline, CDR1 is SGDLS and CDR2 YYNGEE. The CDR3 region is CASSVDGTSVVYEQYF. The CDR3, as DNA: TGTGCCAGCAGCGTAGACGGGACTAGCGTGGTCTACGAGCAGTACTTC.

The chain recombines TRBV5-1 with TRBJ1-2; D gene ambiguous. V lost 1 base, J lost 8 bases, and 12 bases lay in between. The length of the CDR3 is 13 residues. Germline lookup yields CDR1 SGHRS and CDR2 YFSETQ. The CDR3, as DNA: TGCGCCAGCAGCTTGCGCGGGGAGGAAGGCTACACCTTC. Its translation is CASSLRGEEGYTF.

The chain is built from TRBV9 and TRBJ2-6, with a possible D match to TRBD1 (5 bases). The V gene's germline CDR1 is SGDLS and CDR2 YYNGEE. This CDR3 has 15 residues. Trimming removed 4 bases from V and 4 bases from J, with 12 bases in between. CDR3 residues: CASSLQVFGANVLTF. In nucleotides, the CDR3 is TGTGCCAGCAGCCTACAGGTCTTCGGGGCCAACGTCCTGACTTTC.

The chain combines TRBV12-5 with TRBJ1-4; 7 positions match TRBD1. V lost 6 bases, J lost 4 bases, and 8 bases stayed unmatched. The germline V gene encodes CDR1 LGHNT and CDR2 FRNRAP. This CDR3 is 15 amino acids long. The CDR3 nucleotides read TGTGCTAGTGGATCCGGGGACAGCCTTAATGAAAAACTGTTTTTT. Encoded protein: CASGSGDSLNEKLFF.

This clone was detected once. The chain links TRBV27 to TRBJ2-1; no definite D call. The CDR3 loop spans 15 amino acids. Germline V gives CDR1 MNHEY, CDR2 SMNVEV (reference sequence). V was pared by 5 bases and J by 0 bases, with 11 bases between. The CDR3 loop reads CASSLSMSSYNEQFF. For the CDR3, the DNA is TGTGCCAGCAGTCTCTCTATGAGCTCCTACAATGAGCAGTTCTTC.

The CDR3 DNA follows: TGTGCCAGCAGCTTAGGGAGTCCATTAAATGAAAAACTGTTTTTT. The encoded protein is CASSLGSPLNEKLFF. The chain carries TRBV7-9 and TRBJ1-4, with no clear D. CDR1 is SEHNR, CDR2 FQNEAQ, per germline (reference sequence). The CDR3 has 15 residues. Trimming removed 1 base at V and 5 bases at J, with 11 bases between.

The chain joins TRBV7-2 to TRBJ1-1, with a tentative D call TRBD1 (5 bases). V lost 1 base, J lost 10 bases, and 10 bases lay in between. This CDR3 spans 12 amino acids. Germline assignment: CDR1 SGHTA and CDR2 FQGNSA. Written as DNA, the CDR3 is TGTGCCAGCAGCTTAGAGACGGGGGGAGCTTTCTTT. It codes for CASSLETGGAFF.

CDR3 in amino acids: CASSASSDTQYF. The CDR3 region has the DNA TGTGCCAGCAGTGCTAGCAGTGATACGCAGTATTTT. V and J are TRBV6-1 and TRBJ2-3, with a weak D call TRBD2 (5 bases). The CDR3 runs 12 residues. Trimming left V 4 bases short and J 6 bases short, with 8 bases between. Germline V gene sequence: CDR1 MNHNS, CDR2 SASEGT.

The rearrangement joins TRBV5-4 to TRBJ2-3; the match to TRBD1 covers 7 bases. CDR3 length: 14 amino acids. J lost 2 bases, V lost 4 bases, and 4 bases had no gene match. The germline V gene has CDR1 SGHNT and CDR2 YYREEE (reference sequence). This CDR3 is CASSTGQITDTQYF. The CDR3 nucleotides read TGTGCCAGCAGCACGGGACAGATCACAGATACGCAGTATTTT.

The chain has TRBV10-3 and TRBJ1-4; D gene uncertain. Per germline, CDR1 ENHRY and CDR2 SYGVKD. V dropped 3 bases and J dropped 8 bases, with 16 bases sitting between them. This CDR3 spans 15 amino acids. CDR3 bases: TGTGCCATCAGTGAATGGAGGGATAGCGGAGAAAAACTGTTTTTT. It yields the protein CAISEWRDSGEKLFF.

This clone came up once. The chain combines TRBV5-1 with TRBJ2-5; 8 positions match TRBD1. CDR1 is SGHRS, CDR2 YFSETQ, per germline. V shed 4 bases, J shed 4 bases, and the junction held 12 bases outside the gene matches. CDR3 length: 16 residues. CDR3 in DNA: TGCGCCAGCAGCCCCGGACAGGGAGTGGGAGGAGAGACCCAGTACTTC. Its protein is CASSPGQGVGGETQYF.

This clone has more than one count but fewer than ten. Its ends do not fully match the called genes, so a read error is possible. The V gene is TRBV7-9, the J gene TRBJ1-1; 9 nucleotides match TRBD1. The germline gives CDR1 SEHNR, CDR2 FQNEAQ (reference sequence). The CDR3 length is 16 residues. CDR3 loop: CSSSAPGQGKDTEAFF. The CDR3 nucleotides read TGTTCCAGCAGCGCTCCGGGACAGGGTAAGGACACTGAAGCTTTCTTT.

The J gene is TRBJ2-7, the V gene TRBV7-3; 8 bases align to TRBD2. This CDR3 is built from 13 residues. With 4 bases clipped from V and 5 bases from J, the junction kept 4 bases outside the gene matches. CDR1 is SGHTA and CDR2 is FQGTGA in the germline V gene. The DNA of the CDR3 is TGTGCCAGCAGCTGGGGACTAGGGGACGAGCAGTACTTC. Residues: CASSWGLGDEQYF.

The chain uses TRBV19 and TRBJ1-2; 12 positions agree with TRBD1. Per germline, CDR1 LNHDA and CDR2 SQIVND (reference sequence). The CDR3 has 16 residues. V dropped 4 bases and J dropped 7; count of bases not matched to a gene: 10. The CDR3 sequence: CASSRSPGQGASGYTF. CDR3 coding DNA: TGTGCCAGTAGTAGATCTCCGGGACAGGGGGCCTCTGGCTACACCTTC. Filled out from reference TRBV19 and TRBJ1-2, the complete variable domain reads DGGITQSPKYLFRKEGQNVTLSCEQNLNHDAMYWYRQDPGQGLRLIYYSQIVNDFQKGDIAEGYSVSREKKESFPLTVTSAQKNPTAFYLCASSRSPGQGASGYTFGSGTRLTVV.

The chain recombines TRBV14 with TRBJ1-2; 9 bases are a match to TRBD1. The CDR3 spans 13 residues. The J segment lost 6 bases and the V segment lost 2 bases, leaving 1 base of the junction unmatched. Germline lookup yields CDR1 SGHDN and CDR2 FVKESK. CDR3 nucleotide sequence: TGTGCCAGCAGCCAACGGACAGGGGATGGCTACACCTTC. Translation gives CASSQRTGDGYTF.

This rearrangement joins TRBV4-1 to TRBJ2-7, with TRBD1 as a possible D gene (5 bases). Deletions cut 4 bases from V and 3 bases from J, with 13 bases between. CDR1 and CDR2 (germline): MGHRA, YSYEKL. The length of the CDR3 is 14 residues. The CDR3 here is CASSLYDRDYEQYF. Here the CDR3 DNA reads TGCGCCAGCAGCCTATATGACAGAGACTACGAGCAGTACTTC.

V usage is TRBV2 and J usage is TRBJ2-7; 10 nucleotides align to TRBD1. Germline V gene sequence: CDR1 SNHLY, CDR2 FYNNEI. This CDR3 has 13 amino acids. Trimming at V came to 10 bases and at J to 2 bases, leaving 5 bases not matched to a gene. This chain's CDR3 is CAIGGTGAYEQYF. CDR3 nucleotides: TGTGCCATAGGGGGGACAGGGGCCTACGAGCAGTACTTC.

In its sample, this clone was seen once. The J gene is TRBJ2-3, the V gene TRBV25-1; D unresolved. Germline V CDR1 and CDR2: MGHDK, SYGVNS. V lost 2 bases and J 6 bases, leaving 12 bases between the germline ends. The CDR3 totals 14 residues. DNA for the CDR3: TGTGCCAGCAGTGAAGGCGGCCGGCTGGATACGCAGTATTTT. Translated: CASSEGGRLDTQYF.